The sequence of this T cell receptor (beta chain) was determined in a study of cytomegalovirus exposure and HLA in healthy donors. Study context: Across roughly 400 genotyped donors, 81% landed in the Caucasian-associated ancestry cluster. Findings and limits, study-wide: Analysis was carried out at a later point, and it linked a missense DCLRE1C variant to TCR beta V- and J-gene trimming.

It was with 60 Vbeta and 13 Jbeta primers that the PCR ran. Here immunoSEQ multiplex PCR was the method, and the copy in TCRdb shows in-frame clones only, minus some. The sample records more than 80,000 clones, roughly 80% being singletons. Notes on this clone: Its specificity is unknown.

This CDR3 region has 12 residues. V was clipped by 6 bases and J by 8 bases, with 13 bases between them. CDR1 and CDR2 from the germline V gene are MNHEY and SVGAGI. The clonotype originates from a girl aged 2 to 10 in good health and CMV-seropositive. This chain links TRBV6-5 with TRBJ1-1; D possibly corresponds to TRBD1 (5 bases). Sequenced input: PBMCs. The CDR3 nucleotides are TGTGCCAGCAGCCGCCTTACAGGAGAAGCTTTCTTT. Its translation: CASSRLTGEAFF.